What follows are 11 T cell receptor beta chains derived from one specimen sequenced in a study of shared clonotypes between healthy human individuals. Data came from immunoSEQ multiplex PCR; TCRdb stores just in-frame clones and leaves some out. This table holds 2 million to 2.5 million clones, 90% to 96% found once. Source material: naive CD4+ T cells sorted from blood. Subset denoted: CD45RA+ positively selected. Receptors were obtained from a man aged 18 to 35 in good health.

This clone was detected once. The V and J genes are TRBV19 and TRBJ2-6; D is possibly TRBD1 or TRBD2 (5 bases each). Trimming shortened V by 2 bases and J by 2 bases, and 10 bases separated the two germline ends. CDR1 and CDR2 (germline): LNHDA, SQIVND (reference sequence). The CDR3 loop spans 16 amino acids. CDR3 loop: CASSIFQGAGANVLTF. CDR3 in DNA: TGTGCCAGTAGTATATTTCAGGGAGCTGGGGCCAACGTCCTGACTTTC.

The CDR3 reads CASRTDSNTEAFF. The CDR3 DNA is TGTGCCAGCAGGACAGACTCGAACACTGAAGCTTTCTTT. The rearrangement uses TRBV6-1 and TRBJ1-1, with D possibly TRBD1 on 5 matching bases. CDR1 MNHNS and CDR2 SASEGT come from the germline V gene. The CDR3 runs to 13 residues. V was pared by 6 bases and J by 1 base, with 9 bases between.

The chain is built from TRBV2 and TRBJ2-1; no firm D call. The germline V gene encodes CDR1 SNHLY and CDR2 FYNNEI. The V end was cut by 0 bases, the J end by 2 bases, with 8 bases between. The CDR3 length is 15 residues. The chain's CDR3 is CASSEAGVAYNEQFF. The CDR3 nucleotides read TGTGCCAGCAGTGAAGCGGGCGTCGCCTACAATGAGCAGTTCTTC.

This chain links TRBV7-9 with TRBJ2-1; tentative D call: TRBD2 (5 bases). Trimming shortened V by 4 bases and J by 4 bases, and 8 bases separated the two germline ends. Germline V CDR1 and CDR2: SEHNR, FQNEAQ (reference sequence). This CDR3 is 13 amino acids long. CDR3 sequence reads: CASSSTNYNEQFF. CDR3 nucleotide sequence: TGTGCCAGCAGCTCGACTAATTACAATGAGCAGTTCTTC.

V usage is TRBV6-4 and J usage is TRBJ2-5; D may be TRBD1 (6 bases). CDR1 MRHNA and CDR2 SNTAGT come from the germline V gene. The V gene lost 2 bases and the J gene lost 5 bases, with 15 bases spanning the gap. The CDR3 extends over 15 amino acids. This CDR3 reads CASSDGSGVRETQYF. CDR3 in DNA: TGTGCCAGCAGTGACGGGTCAGGGGTTCGGGAGACCCAGTACTTC.

The chain employs TRBV6-6 and TRBJ2-1; 16 bases are a match to TRBD2. CDR3 length equals 16 residues. J lost 8 bases, V lost 4 bases, and 5 bases had no gene match. Germline V gives CDR1 MNHNY, CDR2 SVGAGI (reference sequence). This CDR3 is CASSSAGLAGGYEQFF. The CDR3 DNA follows: TGTGCCAGCAGTTCGGCGGGACTAGCGGGGGGGTATGAGCAGTTCTTC.

This clone was recorded only once. The chain is built from TRBV18 and TRBJ1-2; D is uncertain. Germline-derived CDR1 and CDR2 are KGHSH and LQKENI. V shed 0 bases and J shed 2 bases, with 10 bases lying between them. The CDR3 loop spans 15 amino acids. The CDR3, as DNA: TGTGCCAGCTCACCACCAAAGGGTAGCAACTATGGCTACACCTTC. Amino acids: CASSPPKGSNYGYTF.

The genes are TRBV7-3 and TRBJ2-3; D is unclear. Germline V gene data show CDR1 as SGHTA and CDR2 as FQGTGA. V was trimmed by 4 bases and J by 4 bases, leaving 24 bases between them. This CDR3 is 18 amino acids long. CDR3 coding DNA: TGTGCCAGCAGCTCAGTCCCCGGACCCAATCAAGCCCCAGATACGCAGTATTTT. Translation: CASSSVPGPNQAPDTQYF.

The chain recombines TRBV18 with TRBJ2-1, with D possibly matching TRBD2 (5 bases). Trimming pared 2 bases from V and 9 bases from J, leaving 11 bases between. This CDR3 is built from 13 residues. Looked up from germline, CDR1 is KGHSH and CDR2 is LQKENI. CDR3 DNA sequence: TGTGCCAGCTCACCAGGGGAGTGGGGTGAGCAGTTCTTC. Protein product: CASSPGEWGEQFF.

Regarding this clone: Additional DNA sequences in this sample encode the identical CDR3. Here the CDR3 reads CASSVVAANTGELFF. CDR3 bases: TGTGCCAGCAGTGTGGTAGCGGCCAACACCGGGGAGCTGTTTTTT. The rearrangement uses TRBV2 and TRBJ2-2; tentative D call: TRBD2 (6 bases). The germline V gene encodes CDR1 SNHLY and CDR2 FYNNEI. The CDR3 is 15 amino acids. V was pared by 4 bases and J by 2 bases, with 11 bases between.

This chain uses TRBV5-8 with TRBJ2-5; the match to TRBD1 covers 8 bases. Germline assignment: CDR1 SGHTS and CDR2 YDEGEE. The CDR3 length is 15 residues. The V segment lost 1 base and the J segment 3 bases; nucleotides outside the gene matches: 5. CDR3 protein: CASSLWPGQEETQYF. In DNA form, the CDR3 reads TGTGCCAGCAGCTTGTGGCCGGGACAGGAAGAGACCCAGTACTTC.